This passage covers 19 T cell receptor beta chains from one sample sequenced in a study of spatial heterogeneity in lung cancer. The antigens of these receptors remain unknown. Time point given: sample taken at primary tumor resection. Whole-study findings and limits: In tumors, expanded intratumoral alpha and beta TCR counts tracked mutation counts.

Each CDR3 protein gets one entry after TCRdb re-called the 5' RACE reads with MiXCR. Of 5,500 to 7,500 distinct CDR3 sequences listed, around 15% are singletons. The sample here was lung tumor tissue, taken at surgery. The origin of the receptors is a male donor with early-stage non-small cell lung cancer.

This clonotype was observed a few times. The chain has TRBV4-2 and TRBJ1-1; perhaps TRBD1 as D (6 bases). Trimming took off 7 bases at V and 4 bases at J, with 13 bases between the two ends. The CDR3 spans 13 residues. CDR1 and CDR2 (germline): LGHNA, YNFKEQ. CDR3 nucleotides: TGTGCCAGCACCCCCGGGGGGGCCACTGAAGCTTTCTTT. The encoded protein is CASTPGGATEAFF.

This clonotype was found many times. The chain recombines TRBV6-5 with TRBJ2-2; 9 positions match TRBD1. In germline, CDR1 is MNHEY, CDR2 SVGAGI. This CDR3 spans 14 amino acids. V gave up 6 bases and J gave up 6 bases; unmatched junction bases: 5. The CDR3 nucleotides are TGTGCCAGCAGCGGGACAGGGATCCCCGGGGAGCTGTTTTTT. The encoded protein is CASSGTGIPGELFF.

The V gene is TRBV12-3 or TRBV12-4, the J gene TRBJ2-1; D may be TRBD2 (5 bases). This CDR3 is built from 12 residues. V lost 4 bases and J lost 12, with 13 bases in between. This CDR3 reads CASSSLYRGQFF. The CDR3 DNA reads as TGTGCCAGCAGTTCGCTGTACCGGGGGCAGTTCTTC.

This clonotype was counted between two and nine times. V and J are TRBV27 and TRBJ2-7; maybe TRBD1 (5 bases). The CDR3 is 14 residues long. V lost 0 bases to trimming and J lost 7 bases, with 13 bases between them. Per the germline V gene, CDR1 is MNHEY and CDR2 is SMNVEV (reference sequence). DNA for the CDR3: TGTGCCAGCAGTTTATCGCTAGGGGTGTGGGAGCAGTACTTC. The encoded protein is CASSLSLGVWEQYF.

The CDR3 loop reads CASMGGGDTQYF. For the CDR3, the DNA is TGCGCCAGCATGGGCGGGGGAGATACGCAGTATTTT. The chain has TRBV5-1 and TRBJ2-3; the match to TRBD2 covers 7 bases. V was pared by 6 bases and J by 5 bases, with 3 bases of the junction left unmatched. Germline CDR1 reads SGHRS; CDR2 reads YFSETQ. The CDR3 is made up of 12 amino acids.

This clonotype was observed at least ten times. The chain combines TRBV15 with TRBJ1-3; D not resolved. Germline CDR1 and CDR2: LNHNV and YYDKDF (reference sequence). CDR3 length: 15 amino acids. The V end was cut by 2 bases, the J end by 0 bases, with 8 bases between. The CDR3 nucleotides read TGTGCCACCAGCAGAAAGGAGAGCTCTGGAAACACCATATATTTT. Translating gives CATSRKESSGNTIYF.

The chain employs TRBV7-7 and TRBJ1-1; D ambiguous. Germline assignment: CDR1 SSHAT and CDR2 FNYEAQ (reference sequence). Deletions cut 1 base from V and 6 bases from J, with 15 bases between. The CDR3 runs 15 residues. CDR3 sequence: CASSLVGGRGAEAFF. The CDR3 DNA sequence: TGTGCCAGCAGCTTAGTAGGAGGGCGTGGAGCTGAAGCTTTCTTT.

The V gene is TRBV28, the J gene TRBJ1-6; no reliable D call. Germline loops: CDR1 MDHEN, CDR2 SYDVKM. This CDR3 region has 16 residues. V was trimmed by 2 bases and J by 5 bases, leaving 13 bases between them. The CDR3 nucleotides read TGTGCCAGCAGTTTAGACCTATCACCCCATAATTCACCCCTCCACTTT. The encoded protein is CASSLDLSPHNSPLHF.

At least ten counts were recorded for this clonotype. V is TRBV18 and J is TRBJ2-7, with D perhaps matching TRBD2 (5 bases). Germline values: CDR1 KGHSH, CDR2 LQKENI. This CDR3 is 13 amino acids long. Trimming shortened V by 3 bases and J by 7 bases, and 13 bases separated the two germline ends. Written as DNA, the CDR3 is TGTGCCAGCTCACCGCTGGGAGAAGGGGAGCAGTACTTC. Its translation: CASSPLGEGEQYF. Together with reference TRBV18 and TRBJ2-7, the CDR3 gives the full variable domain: NAGVMQNPRHLVRRRGQEARLRCSPMKGHSHVYWYRQLPEEGLKFMVYLQKENIIDESGMPKERFSAEFPKEGPSILRIQQVVRGDSAAYFCASSPLGEGEQYFGPGTRLTVT.

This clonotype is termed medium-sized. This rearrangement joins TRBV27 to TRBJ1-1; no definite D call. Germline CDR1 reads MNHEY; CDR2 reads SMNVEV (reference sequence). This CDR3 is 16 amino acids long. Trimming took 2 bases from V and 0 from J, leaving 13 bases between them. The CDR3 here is CASSLEGRNVNTEAFF. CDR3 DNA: TGTGCCAGCAGTTTAGAAGGCCGAAATGTGAACACTGAAGCTTTCTTT.

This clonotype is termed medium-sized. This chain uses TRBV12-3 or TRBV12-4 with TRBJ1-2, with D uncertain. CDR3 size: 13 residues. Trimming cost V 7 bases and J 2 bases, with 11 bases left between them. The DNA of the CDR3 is TGTGCCAGCACCCTAAGTGCCAACTATGGCTACACCTTC. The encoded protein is CASTLSANYGYTF.

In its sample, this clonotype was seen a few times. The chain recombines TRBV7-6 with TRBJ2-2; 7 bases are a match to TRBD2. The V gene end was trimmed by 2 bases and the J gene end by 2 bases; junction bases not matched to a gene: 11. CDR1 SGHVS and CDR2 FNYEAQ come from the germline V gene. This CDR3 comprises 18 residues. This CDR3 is CASSLTRLAFFNTGELFF. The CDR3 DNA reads TGTGCCAGCAGCTTAACTCGACTAGCCTTTTTCAACACCGGGGAGCTGTTTTTT. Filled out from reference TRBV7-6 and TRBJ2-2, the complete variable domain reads GAGVSQSPRYKVTKRGQDVALRCDPISGHVSLYWYRQALGQGPEFLTYFNYEAQQDKSGLPNDRFSAERPEGSISTLTIQRTEQRDSAMYRCASSLTRLAFFNTGELFFGEGSRLTVL.

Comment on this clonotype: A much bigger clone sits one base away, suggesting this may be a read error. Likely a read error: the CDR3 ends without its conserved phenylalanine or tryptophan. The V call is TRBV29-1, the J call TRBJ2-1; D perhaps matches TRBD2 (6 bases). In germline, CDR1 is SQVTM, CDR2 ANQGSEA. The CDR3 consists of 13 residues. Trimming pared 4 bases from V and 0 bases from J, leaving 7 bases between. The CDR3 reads CSVVAVSYNEQFS. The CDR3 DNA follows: TGCAGCGTTGTAGCGGTCTCCTACAATGAGCAGTTCTCC.

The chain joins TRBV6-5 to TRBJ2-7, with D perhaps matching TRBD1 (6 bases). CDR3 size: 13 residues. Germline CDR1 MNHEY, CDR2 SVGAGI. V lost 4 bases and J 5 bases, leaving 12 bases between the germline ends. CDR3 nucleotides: TGTGCCAGCAGTTTGACAGGAGTGAACGAGCAGTACTTC. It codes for CASSLTGVNEQYF.

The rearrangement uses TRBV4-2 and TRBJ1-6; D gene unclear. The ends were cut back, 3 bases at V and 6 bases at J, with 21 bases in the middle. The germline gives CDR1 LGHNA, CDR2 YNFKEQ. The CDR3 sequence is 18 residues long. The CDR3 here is CASSQDLAGRGSNSPLHF. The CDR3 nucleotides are TGTGCCAGCAGCCAGGATCTAGCGGGCCGAGGTTCTAATTCACCCCTCCACTTT.

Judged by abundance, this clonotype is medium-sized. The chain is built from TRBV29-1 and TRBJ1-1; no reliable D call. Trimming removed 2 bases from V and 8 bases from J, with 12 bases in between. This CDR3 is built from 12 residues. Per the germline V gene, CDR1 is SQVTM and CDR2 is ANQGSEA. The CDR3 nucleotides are TGCAGCGTTGAATTTTCCGGGCCCGAAGCTTTCTTT. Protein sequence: CSVEFSGPEAFF.

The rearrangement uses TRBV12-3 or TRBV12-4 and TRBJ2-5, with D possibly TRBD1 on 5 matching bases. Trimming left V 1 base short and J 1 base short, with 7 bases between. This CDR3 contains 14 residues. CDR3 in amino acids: CASSLGQPQETQYF. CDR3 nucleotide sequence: TGTGCCAGCAGTTTAGGACAGCCCCAAGAGACCCAGTACTTC.

CDR3 bases: TGTGCCAGCAGTTTCCTAGGGACAGCCCGGGGCGAGCAGTACTTC. Translation: CASSFLGTARGEQYF. The rearrangement uses TRBV12-3 or TRBV12-4 and TRBJ2-7, with 7 positions matching TRBD1. The J segment lost 6 bases and the V segment lost 3 bases, leaving 11 bases of the junction unmatched. The CDR3 extends over 15 amino acids.

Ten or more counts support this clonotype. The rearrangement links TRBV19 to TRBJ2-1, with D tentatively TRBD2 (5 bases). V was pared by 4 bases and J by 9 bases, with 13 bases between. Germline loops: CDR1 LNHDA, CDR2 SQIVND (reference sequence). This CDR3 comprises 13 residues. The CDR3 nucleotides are TGTGCCAGTAGTAGGACTCATCACAGTGAGCAGTTCTTC. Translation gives CASSRTHHSEQFF.